A selection of T cell receptor beta chains follows, all from one sample in a study of cytomegalovirus exposure and HLA in healthy donors. Only in-frame clones appear in the TCRdb table, and some are missing; sequencing was by immunoSEQ multiplex PCR. Here the sample spans roughly 150,000 clones, around 83% being singletons. Sample: PBMCs. The receptors were gathered from a man between 25 and 39 years old in good health and CMV-seropositive. The CDR3 runs from the conserved cysteine through the conserved F or W. D genes are given only for firm matches. The listing skips clone size in some rows; elsewhere it reads once, few, many or a size class.

j_call	d_call	clone_size	v_call	cdr3_aa	cdr3_nt
TRBJ2-5	TRBD1	-	TRBV2	CASSNRGETQYF	TGTGCCAGCAGCAACAGGGGGGAGACCCAGTACTTC
TRBJ2-1	-	-	TRBV5-6	CASSPPPGGYNEQFF	TGTGCCAGCAGCCCCCCGCCCGGGGGTTACAATGAGCAGTTCTTC
TRBJ2-1	TRBD2	-	TRBV18	CASSPASGRAGNEQFF	TGTGCCAGCTCACCGGCTAGCGGGAGGGCCGGGAATGAGCAGTTCTTC
TRBJ1-1	TRBD1	-	TRBV2	CASRERTGRGTEAFF	TGTGCCAGCCGGGAGCGGACAGGACGGGGCACTGAAGCTTTCTTT
TRBJ1-1	TRBD1	-	TRBV19	CASSPGQFNTEAFF	TGTGCCAGTAGTCCGGGACAGTTTAACACTGAAGCTTTCTTT
TRBJ1-5	-	-	TRBV9	CASSVVPVSNQPQHF	TGTGCCAGCAGCGTAGTCCCGGTTAGCAATCAGCCCCAGCATTTT
TRBJ2-3	-	-	TRBV5-1	CASSLEGRGMGTDTQYF	TGCGCCAGCAGCTTGGAGGGGCGGGGAATGGGCACAGATACGCAGTATTTT
TRBJ2-3	TRBD1	-	TRBV25-1	CASSDPYRDRTDTQYF	TGTGCCAGCAGTGATCCTTACCGGGACAGGACAGATACGCAGTATTTT
TRBJ2-7	TRBD1	-	TRBV7-6	CASSLGDRGPYEQYF	TGTGCCAGCAGCCTAGGGGACAGGGGGCCCTACGAGCAGTACTTC
TRBJ2-5	TRBD1	-	TRBV6-6	CASSAPGTAKETQYF	TGTGCCAGCAGTGCCCCCGGGACAGCCAAAGAGACCCAGTACTTC
TRBJ1-5	-	-	TRBV5-4	CASSLGGDYQPQHF	TGTGCCAGCAGCTTGGGCGGGGATTATCAGCCCCAGCATTTT
TRBJ2-6	-	-	TRBV9	CASSGGGSGANVLTF	TGTGCCAGCAGCGGAGGAGGGTCGGGGGCCAACGTCCTGACTTTC
TRBJ1-5	-	few	TRBV5-6	CASSLQGPSRPQHF	TGTGCCAGCAGCTTGCAGGGGCCGAGTCGGCCCCAGCATTTT
TRBJ1-5	-	-	TRBV7-9	CASSLFENQPQHF	TGTGCCAGCAGCTTATTTGAGAATCAGCCCCAGCATTTT
TRBJ1-4	-	-	TRBV9	CASSGGGWGEKLFF	TGTGCCAGCAGCGGGGGGGGGTGGGGTGAAAAACTGTTTTTT
TRBJ2-7	TRBD2	-	TRBV6-1	CASSRAGGVDEQYF	TGTGCCAGCAGTCGAGCGGGGGGGGTAGACGAGCAGTACTTC
TRBJ2-7	TRBD1	-	TRBV5-1	CASRRPGGHEQYF	TGCGCCAGCAGGAGGCCAGGGGGACACGAGCAGTACTTC
TRBJ2-1	TRBD2	-	TRBV7-2	CASSPLAGFDEQFF	TGTGCCAGCAGCCCACTAGCGGGGTTTGATGAGCAGTTCTTC
TRBJ2-5	-	-	TRBV30	CAWRKDSSRETQYF	TGTGCCTGGAGGAAGGACAGTTCACGAGAGACCCAGTACTTC
TRBJ1-3	-	-	TRBV6-5	CASRLAGGPGNTIYF	TGTGCCAGCAGACTAGCGGGAGGTCCTGGAAACACCATATATTTT
TRBJ1-4	-	-	TRBV27	CASSSTGANEKLFF	TGTGCCAGCAGTTCGACGGGTGCTAATGAAAAACTGTTTTTT
TRBJ2-2	TRBD2	-	TRBV7-2	CASSFLPGGGTGELFF	TGTGCCAGCAGCTTTCTTCCGGGAGGAGGAACCGGGGAGCTGTTTTTT
TRBJ2-1	TRBD2	few	TRBV7-3	CASSFGLGPDEQFF	TGTGCCAGCAGCTTCGGACTAGGTCCCGATGAGCAGTTCTTC
TRBJ1-2	TRBD1	-	TRBV29-1	CSVTPGGDGYTF	TGCAGCGTTACCCCAGGGGGCGATGGCTACACCTTC
TRBJ1-5	-	few	TRBV7-9	CASSLASGNQPQHF	TGTGCCAGCAGCTTAGCCTCAGGGAATCAGCCCCAGCATTTT
TRBJ2-5	TRBD1	-	TRBV10-3	CAIRTDRSQETQYF	TGTGCCATCAGAACGGACAGGTCCCAAGAGACCCAGTACTTC
TRBJ1-4	-	-	TRBV6-5	CASSYSGRATNEKLFF	TGTGCCAGCAGTTACTCAGGCAGGGCAACTAATGAAAAACTGTTTTTT
TRBJ2-5	TRBD2	-	TRBV29-1	CSVEVAGGQETQYF	TGCAGCGTTGAGGTGGCGGGAGGGCAAGAGACCCAGTACTTC
TRBJ2-1	-	-	TRBV7-6	CASSLVIATEQFF	TGTGCCAGCAGCTTAGTAATAGCTACTGAGCAGTTCTTC
TRBJ2-1	TRBD1	-	TRBV2	CASRGTGRSYNEQFF	TGTGCCAGTAGGGGGACAGGGCGGTCCTACAATGAGCAGTTCTTC
TRBJ1-1	TRBD1	few	TRBV2	CASRGQWNTEAFF	TGTGCCAGCAGGGGACAGTGGAACACTGAAGCTTTCTTT
TRBJ1-5	-	-	TRBV28	CASSPGGSGNQPQHF	TGTGCCAGCAGTCCCGGAGGGAGTGGCAATCAGCCCCAGCATTTT
TRBJ1-1	-	-	TRBV4-1	CASSQDRNTEAFF	TGCGCCAGCAGCCAAGACAGAAACACTGAAGCTTTCTTT
TRBJ2-3	-	-	TRBV6-5	CASSVAGTQYF	TGTGCCAGCAGTGTTGCGGGTACGCAGTATTTT
TRBJ2-1	-	once	TRBV7-3	CSSSLMSGGLYNEQFF	TGTTCCAGCAGCCTTATGTCCGGAGGCCTATACAATGAGCAGTTCTTC
TRBJ2-7	TRBD2	-	TRBV6-5	CASSAGTSGSHEQYF	TGTGCCAGCAGCGCAGGGACTAGCGGGAGTCACGAGCAGTACTTC
TRBJ2-6	-	-	TRBV18	CASSPLSAGPSGANVLTF	TGTGCCAGCTCACCACTTTCCGCGGGGCCCTCTGGGGCCAACGTCCTGACTTTC
TRBJ1-1	TRBD1	-	TRBV10-2	CASLYSQGGGATEAFF	TGCGCCAGCCTATATTCACAGGGGGGGGGAGCCACTGAAGCTTTCTTT
TRBJ2-2	-	-	TRBV29-1	CSVGRVPENTGELFF	TGCAGCGTTGGGAGGGTTCCTGAGAACACCGGGGAGCTGTTTTTT
TRBJ2-1	-	-	TRBV18	CASSPDRSSYNEQFF	TGTGCCAGCTCACCCGACAGGAGCTCCTACAATGAGCAGTTCTTC
TRBJ2-1	-	-	TRBV2	CASTEDYNEQFF	TGTGCCAGCACCGAGGACTACAATGAGCAGTTCTTC
TRBJ2-1	TRBD2	-	TRBV29-1	CSVEASGRTEQFF	TGCAGCGTTGAGGCTAGCGGGAGGACTGAGCAGTTCTTC
TRBJ1-2	-	-	TRBV5-6	CASSLGGNYGYTF	TGTGCCAGCAGCTTGGGGGGCAACTATGGCTACACCTTC
TRBJ1-1	-	-	TRBV21-1	CASSNREEEAFF	TGTGCCAGCAGCAACAGGGAGGAAGAAGCTTTCTTT
TRBJ1-2	-	few	TRBV10-3	CAITGGAPMYGYTF	TGTGCCATCACTGGCGGAGCCCCCATGTACGGCTACACCTTC
TRBJ1-1	-	-	TRBV5-4	CASSLELLNTEAFF	TGTGCCAGCAGCTTAGAACTTTTGAACACTGAAGCTTTCTTT
TRBJ1-3	-	-	TRBV18	CASSDGGTSGNTIYF	TGTGCCAGCTCCGACGGAGGAACCTCTGGAAACACCATATATTTT